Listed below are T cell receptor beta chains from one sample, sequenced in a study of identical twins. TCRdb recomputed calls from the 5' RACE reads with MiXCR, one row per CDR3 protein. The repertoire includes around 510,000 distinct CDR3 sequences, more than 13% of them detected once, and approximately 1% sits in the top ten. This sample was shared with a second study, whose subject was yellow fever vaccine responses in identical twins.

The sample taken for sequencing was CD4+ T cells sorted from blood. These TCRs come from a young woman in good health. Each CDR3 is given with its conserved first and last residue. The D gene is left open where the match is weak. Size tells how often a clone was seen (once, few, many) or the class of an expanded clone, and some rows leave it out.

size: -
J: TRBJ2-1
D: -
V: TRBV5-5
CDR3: CASSLAGDNYNEQFF
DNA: TGTGCCAGCAGCTTGGCAGGGGACAACTACAATGAGCAGTTCTTC

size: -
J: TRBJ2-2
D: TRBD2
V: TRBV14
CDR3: CASSQDIRGRAATGELFF
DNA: TGTGCCAGCAGCCAAGATATTCGCGGGAGGGCGGCCACCGGGGAGCTGTTTTTT

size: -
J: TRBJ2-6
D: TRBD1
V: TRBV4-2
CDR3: CASSQAGTGGAGANVLTF
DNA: TGTGCCAGCAGCCAAGCCGGGACAGGGGGCGCTGGGGCCAACGTCCTGACTTTC

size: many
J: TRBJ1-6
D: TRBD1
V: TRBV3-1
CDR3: CASSPTGVVDSPLHF
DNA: TGTGCCAGCAGCCCGACAGGGGTGGTAGATTCACCCCTCCACTTT

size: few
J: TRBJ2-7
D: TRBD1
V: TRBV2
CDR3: CASTPTGPGYEQYF
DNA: TGTGCCAGCACCCCGACAGGGCCCGGCTACGAGCAGTACTTC

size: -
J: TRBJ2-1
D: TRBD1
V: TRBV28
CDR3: CASSLWGDRYNEQFF
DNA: TGTGCCAGCAGTTTATGGGGGGACAGATACAATGAGCAGTTCTTC

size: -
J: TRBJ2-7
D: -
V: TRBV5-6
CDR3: CASSLKHLYEQYF
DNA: TGTGCCAGCAGCTTGAAACACCTCTACGAGCAGTACTTC

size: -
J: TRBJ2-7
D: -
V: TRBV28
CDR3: CASSLLYRAYEQYF
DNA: TGTGCCAGCAGTTTACTATACAGAGCCTACGAGCAGTACTTC

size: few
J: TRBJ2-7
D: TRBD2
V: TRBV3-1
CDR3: CASSQSSGRAHEQYF
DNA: TGTGCCAGCAGCCAGTCTAGCGGGAGGGCTCACGAGCAGTACTTC

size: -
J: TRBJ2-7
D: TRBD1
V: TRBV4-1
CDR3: CASSQEQGAASDSSYEQYF
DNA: TGCGCCAGCAGCCAAGAGCAGGGGGCTGCTAGCGATAGCTCCTACGAGCAGTACTTC

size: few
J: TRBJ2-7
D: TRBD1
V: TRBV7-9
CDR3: CASSRGTGTGEQYF
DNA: TGTGCCAGCAGCCGTGGGACAGGGACGGGAGAGCAGTACTTC

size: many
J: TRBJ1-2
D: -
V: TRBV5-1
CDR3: CASSLEGSYGYTF
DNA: TGCGCCAGCAGCTTGGAGGGCAGCTATGGCTACACCTTC

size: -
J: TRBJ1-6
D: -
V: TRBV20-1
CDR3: CSAREPRGEGSPLHF
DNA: TGCAGTGCTAGAGAACCACGGGGTGAGGGTTCACCCCTCCACTTT

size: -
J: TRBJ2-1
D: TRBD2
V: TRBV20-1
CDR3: CSASKLLAVYNEQFF
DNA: TGCAGTGCTAGTAAACTTCTAGCGGTCTACAATGAGCAGTTCTTC

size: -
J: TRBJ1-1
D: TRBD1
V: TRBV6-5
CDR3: CASSYSKKGGGTEAFF
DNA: TGTGCCAGCAGTTACTCGAAGAAAGGGGGCGGCACTGAAGCTTTCTTT

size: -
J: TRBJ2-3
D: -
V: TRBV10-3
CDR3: CATSRDKWSTDTQYF
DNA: TGTGCCACCAGCCGGGACAAATGGAGCACAGATACGCAGTATTTT

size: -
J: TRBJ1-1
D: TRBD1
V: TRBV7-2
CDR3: CASSSRGQGSGAFF
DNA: TGTGCCAGCAGCTCCCGGGGACAGGGGTCTGGAGCTTTCTTT

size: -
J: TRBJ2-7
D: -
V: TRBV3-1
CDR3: CASSQVKGKYEQYF
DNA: TGTGCCAGCAGCCAAGTTAAGGGGAAGTACGAGCAGTACTTC

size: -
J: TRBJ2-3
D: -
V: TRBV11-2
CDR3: CASSFRSVDTQYF
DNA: TGTGCCAGCAGCTTCCGGTCGGTCGATACGCAGTATTTT

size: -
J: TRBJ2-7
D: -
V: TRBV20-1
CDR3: CSAPPHRVISYEQYF
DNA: TGCAGTGCTCCTCCTCACAGGGTAATCTCCTACGAGCAGTACTTC

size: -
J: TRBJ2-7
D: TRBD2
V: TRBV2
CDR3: CASRLSSGGTLEQYF
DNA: TGTGCCAGCAGGCTATCTAGCGGGGGCACATTGGAGCAGTACTTC

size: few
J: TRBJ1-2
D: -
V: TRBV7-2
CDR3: CASSLGYRGYTF
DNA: TGTGCCAGCAGCTTAGGGTACAGGGGCTACACCTTC

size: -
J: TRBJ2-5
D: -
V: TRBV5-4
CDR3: CASTLDRRETQYF
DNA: TGTGCCAGCACCCTAGACCGGCGCGAGACCCAGTACTTC

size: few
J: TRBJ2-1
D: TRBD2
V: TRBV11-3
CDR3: CASSLVVAGLNEQFF
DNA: TGTGCCAGCAGCTTAGTGGTAGCGGGTCTTAATGAGCAGTTCTTC

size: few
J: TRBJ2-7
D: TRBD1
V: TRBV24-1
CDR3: CATSDPNTGAEQYF
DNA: TGTGCCACCAGTGACCCTAATACAGGGGCCGAGCAGTACTTC

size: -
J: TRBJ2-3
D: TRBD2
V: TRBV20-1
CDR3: CSARVPPGGRARGTDTQYF
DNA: TGCAGTGCTAGAGTCCCCCCAGGCGGGAGGGCCCGAGGCACAGATACGCAGTATTTT

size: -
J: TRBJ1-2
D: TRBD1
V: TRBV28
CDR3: CASSFGQGAYDGYTF
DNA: TGTGCCAGCAGTTTCGGGCAGGGGGCTTATGATGGCTACACCTTC

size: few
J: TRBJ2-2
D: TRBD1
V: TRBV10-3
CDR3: CAISDLRQGRSTGELFF
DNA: TGTGCCATCAGTGACCTCCGACAGGGCCGGAGTACCGGGGAGCTGTTTTTT

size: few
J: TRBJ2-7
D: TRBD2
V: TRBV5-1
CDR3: CASSSGLAGIYEQYF
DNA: TGCGCCAGCAGCTCGGGACTAGCGGGGATCTACGAGCAGTACTTC

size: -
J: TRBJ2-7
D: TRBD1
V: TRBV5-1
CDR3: CASRVRTGTDEQYF
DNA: TGCGCCAGCAGGGTCCGGACAGGGACGGACGAGCAGTACTTC

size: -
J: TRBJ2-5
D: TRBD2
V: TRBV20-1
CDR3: CSASVLAGGQETQYF
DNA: TGCAGTGCTAGTGTACTAGCGGGGGGCCAAGAGACCCAGTACTTC

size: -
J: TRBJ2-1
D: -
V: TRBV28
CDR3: CASSLRRRGQSYNEQFF
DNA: TGTGCCAGCAGTTTAAGGCGTCGGGGACAATCATACAATGAGCAGTTCTTC

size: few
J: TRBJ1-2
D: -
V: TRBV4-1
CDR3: CASSQVSAGNYGYTF
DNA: TGCGCCAGCAGCCAAGTTTCGGCAGGGAACTATGGCTACACCTTC